This T cell receptor beta chain was identified in a study of T cells after yellow fever vaccination. Study background: SMART-Seq v4 Ultra Low Input handled preparation of low-cell-number fractions. General study results and limits: Just a small share of clonotypes turned up in the CD4 compartment as well as the CD8 compartment. The study re-detected most primary-vaccination clones after the booster (about 96% CD4, roughly 91% CD8).

This clonotype was counted only a few times. The antigen is undetermined. A single record per CDR3 protein comes from TCRdb applying MiXCR to the 5' RACE reads. Of about 330,000 distinct CDR3 sequences in the sample, roughly 7.5% are singletons; the top ten hold approximately 16%. V lost 5 bases and J 7 bases, leaving 22 bases between the germline ends. This CDR3 has 15 residues. The germline V gene encodes CDR1 DFQATT and CDR2 SNEGSKA (reference sequence). The source of this sequence is a man aged 18 to 30 who received the YFV17D yellow fever vaccine. This chain connects TRBV20-1 to TRBJ2-3; TRBD1 is a possible D gene (5 bases). The specimen was PBMCs, collected approximately 40 days after the first yellow fever vaccination. The CDR3 bases are TGCAGTGCTCGACGACGAGACAGAACTATACATACGCAGTATTTT. It codes for CSARRRDRTIHTQYF.